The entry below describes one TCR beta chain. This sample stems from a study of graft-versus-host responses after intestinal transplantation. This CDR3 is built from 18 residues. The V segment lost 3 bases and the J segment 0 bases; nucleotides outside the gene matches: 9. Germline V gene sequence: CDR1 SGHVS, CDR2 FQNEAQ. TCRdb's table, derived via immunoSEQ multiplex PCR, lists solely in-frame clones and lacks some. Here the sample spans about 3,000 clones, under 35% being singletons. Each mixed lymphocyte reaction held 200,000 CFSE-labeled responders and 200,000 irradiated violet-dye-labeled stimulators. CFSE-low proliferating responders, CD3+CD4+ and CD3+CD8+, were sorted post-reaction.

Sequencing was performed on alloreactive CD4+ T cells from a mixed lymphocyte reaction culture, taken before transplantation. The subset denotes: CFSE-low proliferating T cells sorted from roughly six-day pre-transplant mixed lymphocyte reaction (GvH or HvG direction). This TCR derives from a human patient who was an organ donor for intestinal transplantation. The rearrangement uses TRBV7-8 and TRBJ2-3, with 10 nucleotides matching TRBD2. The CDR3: CASSFVAGGIDSTDTQYF. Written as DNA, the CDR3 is TGTGCCAGCAGCTTTGTAGCGGGGGGAATAGATAGCACAGATACGCAGTATTTT.